The sequence of this T cell receptor (beta chain) was determined in a study of CD4 T cells in relation to SARS-CoV-2 and coronaviruses. The overall study: The restricting HLA molecule for shared crossreactive spike epitopes was mapped.

From germline, CDR1 is SGDLS and CDR2 YYNGEE. The CDR3 covers 15 residues. Between the trimmed V and J ends, which lost 6 bases and 1 base, there was a span of 15 bases. Sequencing used immunoSEQ multiplex PCR; TCRdb keeps in-frame clones, though not all of them. The sample holds more than 25,000 clones; approximately 75% are singletons and the top ten take 9% to 15%. Before the COVID-19 pandemic, during about 2010-2019, CD4+ T cells were taken from unexposed donors. The cells were cultured for roughly 11 days before CD4+ T cells were isolated. PBMCs were plated at 1.5 million to 2 million per well in IL-2-containing medium. About this clone: Its antigen is currently unknown.

V usage is TRBV9 and J usage is TRBJ2-3; D is undetermined. The material sequenced was CD4+ T cells from PBMCs, cultured in vitro. This sequence was found in a human donor in good health. CDR3 in amino acids: CASTMTGRGTDTQYF. The CDR3 region has the DNA TGTGCCAGCACCATGACCGGACGGGGCACAGATACGCAGTATTTT.